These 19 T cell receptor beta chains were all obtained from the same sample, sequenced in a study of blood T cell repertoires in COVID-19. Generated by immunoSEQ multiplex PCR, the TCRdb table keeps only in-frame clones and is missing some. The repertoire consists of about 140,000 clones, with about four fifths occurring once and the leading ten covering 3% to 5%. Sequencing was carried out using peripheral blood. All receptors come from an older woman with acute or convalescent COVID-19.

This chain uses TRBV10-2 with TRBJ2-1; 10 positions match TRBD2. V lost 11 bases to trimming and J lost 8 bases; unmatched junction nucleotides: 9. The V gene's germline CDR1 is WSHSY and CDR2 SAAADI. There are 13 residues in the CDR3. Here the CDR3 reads CASKASGSYEQFF. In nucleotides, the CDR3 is TGCGCCTCCAAGGCTAGCGGGAGTTATGAGCAGTTCTTC.

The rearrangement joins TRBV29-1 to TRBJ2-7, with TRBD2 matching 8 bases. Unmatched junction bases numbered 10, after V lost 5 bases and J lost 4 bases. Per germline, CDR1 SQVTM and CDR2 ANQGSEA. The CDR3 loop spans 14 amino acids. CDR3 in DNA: TGCAGCGTTTCGGGAGGGCCTTGGCTATACGAGCAGTACTTC. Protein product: CSVSGGPWLYEQYF.

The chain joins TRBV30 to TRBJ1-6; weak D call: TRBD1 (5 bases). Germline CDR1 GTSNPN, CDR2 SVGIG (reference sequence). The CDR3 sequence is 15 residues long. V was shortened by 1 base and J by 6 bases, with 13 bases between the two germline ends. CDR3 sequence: CAWSGGRKINSPLHF. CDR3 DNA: TGTGCCTGGAGTGGGGGCCGAAAAATTAATTCACCCCTCCACTTT. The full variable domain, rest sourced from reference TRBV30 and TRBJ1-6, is SQTIHQWPATLVQPVGSPLSLECTVEGTSNPNLYWYRQAAGRGLQLLFYSVGIGQISSEVPQNLSASRPQDRQFILSSKKLLLSDSGFYLCAWSGGRKINSPLHFGNGTRLTVT.

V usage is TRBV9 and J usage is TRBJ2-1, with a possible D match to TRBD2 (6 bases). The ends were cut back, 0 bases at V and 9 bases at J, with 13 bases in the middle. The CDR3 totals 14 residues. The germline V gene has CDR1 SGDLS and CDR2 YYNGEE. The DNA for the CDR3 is TGTGCCAGCAGCGTAGGGCTAGCGCCCGGTGAGCAGTTCTTC. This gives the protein CASSVGLAPGEQFF.

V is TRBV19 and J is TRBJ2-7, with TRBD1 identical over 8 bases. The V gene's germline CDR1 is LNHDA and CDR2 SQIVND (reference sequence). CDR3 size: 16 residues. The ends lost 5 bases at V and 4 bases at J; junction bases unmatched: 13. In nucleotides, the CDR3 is TGTGCCAGTAGTCGGGCAGGACAGGGCGGAGGTTACGAGCAGTACTTC. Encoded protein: CASSRAGQGGGYEQYF.

In DNA, the CDR3 is TGTGCCTGGGGGCGAGGATTAAGCTATGGCTACACCTTC. Its protein product is CAWGRGLSYGYTF. The chain has TRBV30 and TRBJ1-2; D is ambiguous. This CDR3 is built from 13 residues. Germline-derived CDR1 and CDR2 are GTSNPN and SVGIG (reference sequence). The V end was cut by 5 bases, the J end by 4 bases, with 14 bases between.

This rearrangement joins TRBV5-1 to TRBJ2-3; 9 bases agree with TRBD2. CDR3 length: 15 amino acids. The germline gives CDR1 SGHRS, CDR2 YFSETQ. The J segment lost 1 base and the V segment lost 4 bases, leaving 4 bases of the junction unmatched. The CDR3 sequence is CASSLSGRGTDTQYF. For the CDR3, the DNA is TGCGCCAGCAGCCTTAGCGGGAGAGGCACAGATACGCAGTATTTT.

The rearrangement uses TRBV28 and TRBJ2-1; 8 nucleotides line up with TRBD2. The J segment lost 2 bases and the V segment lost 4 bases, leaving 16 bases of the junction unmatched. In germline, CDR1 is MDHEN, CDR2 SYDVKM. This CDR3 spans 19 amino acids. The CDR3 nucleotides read TGTGCCAGCAGTTCACCAACTGTGTGGGCGGGAGGACCCTACAATGAGCAGTTCTTC. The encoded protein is CASSSPTVWAGGPYNEQFF.

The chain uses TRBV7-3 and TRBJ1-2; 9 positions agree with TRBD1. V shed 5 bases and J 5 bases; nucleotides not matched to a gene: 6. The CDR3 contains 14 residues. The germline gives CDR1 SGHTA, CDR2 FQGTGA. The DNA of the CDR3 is TGTGCCAGCAGCCCTACCGGACAGGGGTATGGCTACACCTTC. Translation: CASSPTGQGYGYTF.

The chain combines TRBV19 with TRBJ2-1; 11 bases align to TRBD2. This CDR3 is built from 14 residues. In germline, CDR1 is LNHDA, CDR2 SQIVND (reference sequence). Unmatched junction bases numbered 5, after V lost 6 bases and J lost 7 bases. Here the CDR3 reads CASSNSGRANEQFF. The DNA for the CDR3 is TGTGCCAGTAGCAATAGCGGGAGGGCTAATGAGCAGTTCTTC.

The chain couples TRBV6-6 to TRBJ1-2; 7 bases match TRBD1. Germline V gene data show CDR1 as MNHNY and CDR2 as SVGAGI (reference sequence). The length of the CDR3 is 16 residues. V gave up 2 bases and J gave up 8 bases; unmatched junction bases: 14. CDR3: CASSYGTATMVIGYTF. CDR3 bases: TGTGCCAGCAGTTACGGGACAGCCACCATGGTTATCGGCTACACCTTC.

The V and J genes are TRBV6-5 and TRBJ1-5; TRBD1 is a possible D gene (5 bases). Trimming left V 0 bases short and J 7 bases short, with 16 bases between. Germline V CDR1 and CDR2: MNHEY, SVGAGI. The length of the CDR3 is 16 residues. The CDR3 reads CASSYSFGGTGQPQHF. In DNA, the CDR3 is TGTGCCAGCAGTTACTCGTTCGGGGGGACGGGCCAGCCCCAGCATTTT.

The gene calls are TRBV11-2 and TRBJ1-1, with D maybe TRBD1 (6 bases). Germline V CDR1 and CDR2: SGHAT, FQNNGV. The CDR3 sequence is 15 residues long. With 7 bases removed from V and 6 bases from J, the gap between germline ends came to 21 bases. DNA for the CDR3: TGTGCCAGCACCCAAAACACTCAGGGGAGCGCTGAAGCTTTCTTT. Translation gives CASTQNTQGSAEAFF.

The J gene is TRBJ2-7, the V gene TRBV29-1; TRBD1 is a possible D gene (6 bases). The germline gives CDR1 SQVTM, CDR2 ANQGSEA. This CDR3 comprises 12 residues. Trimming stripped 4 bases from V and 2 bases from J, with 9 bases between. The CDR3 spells CSVGQEAYEQYF. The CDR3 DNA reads TGCAGCGTTGGACAGGAGGCCTACGAGCAGTACTTC.

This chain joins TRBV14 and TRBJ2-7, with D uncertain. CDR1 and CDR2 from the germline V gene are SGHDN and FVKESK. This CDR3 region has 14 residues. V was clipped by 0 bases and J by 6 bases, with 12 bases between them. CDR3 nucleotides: TGTGCCAGCAGCCAAGAATCTCCCTTGAGCGAGCAGTACTTC. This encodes CASSQESPLSEQYF.

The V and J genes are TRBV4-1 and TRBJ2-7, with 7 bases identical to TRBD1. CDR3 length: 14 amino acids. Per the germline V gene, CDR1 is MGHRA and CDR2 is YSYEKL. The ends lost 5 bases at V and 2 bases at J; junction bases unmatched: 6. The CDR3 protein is CASSFDRVTYEQYF. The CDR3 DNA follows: TGCGCCAGCAGCTTCGACAGGGTTACCTACGAGCAGTACTTC.

The CDR3 region is CASSFEGARTGLAGKYNEQFF. CDR3 nucleotides: TGTGCCAGCAGTTTCGAGGGGGCCAGGACAGGGCTAGCGGGGAAATACAATGAGCAGTTCTTC. This sequence joins TRBV27 and TRBJ2-1; possible D gene TRBD2, 9 bases. V gave up 3 bases and J gave up 4 bases, with 31 bases separating them. CDR3 size: 21 residues. Per the germline V gene, CDR1 is MNHEY and CDR2 is SMNVEV (reference sequence).

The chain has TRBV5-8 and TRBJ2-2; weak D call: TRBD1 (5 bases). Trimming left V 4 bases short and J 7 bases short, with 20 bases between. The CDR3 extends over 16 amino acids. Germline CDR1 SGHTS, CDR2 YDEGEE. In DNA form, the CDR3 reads TGTGCCAGCAGCACGGCGACGCAGGGCCCGCACGGGGAGCTGTTTTTT. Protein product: CASSTATQGPHGELFF.

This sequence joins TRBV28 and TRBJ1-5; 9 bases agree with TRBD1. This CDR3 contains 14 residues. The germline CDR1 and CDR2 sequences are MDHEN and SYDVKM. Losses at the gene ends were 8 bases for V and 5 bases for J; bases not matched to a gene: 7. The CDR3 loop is CASSEGQGDQPQHF. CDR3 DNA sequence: TGTGCCAGCTCCGAGGGACAGGGCGATCAGCCCCAGCATTTT.